This is a list of T cell receptor beta chains from one sample in a study of regulatory T cells in long-lasting Graves disease. One entry per CDR3 protein results from TCRdb running MiXCR on the multiplex PCR reads. The sample lists just over 600,000 distinct CDR3 sequences; about 16% were seen once. The same data also went into a second study, on T cells in Graves' hyperthyroidism and ophthalmopathy.

The material sequenced was peripheral blood mononuclear cells (PBMCs), taken at new diagnosis, from a patient treated with antithyroid drugs. Receptors were obtained from a woman aged 30 to 39 with Graves disease. CDR3s include the opening cysteine and the closing phenylalanine or tryptophan. D genes are given only for firm matches. Clone size appears in some rows only: once, few, many, or a class for an expanded clone.

v_gene	d_gene	abundance	j_gene	CDR3nt	CDR3aa
TRBV5-1	-	-	TRBJ2-7	TGCGCCAGCAGCTTGTATTCCTCCACCGTATCCTACGAGCAGTACTTC	CASSLYSSTVSYEQYF
TRBV6-1	-	many	TRBJ1-3	TGTGCCAGCAGTGCCCAGGGGAGGTCTGGAAACACCATATATTTT	CASSAQGRSGNTIYF
TRBV27	-	few	TRBJ2-2	TGTGCCAGCAGTTTTCTAGGTGGTCGAAACACCGGGGAGCTGTTTTTT	CASSFLGGRNTGELFF
TRBV7-2	-	many	TRBJ1-2	TGTGCCAGCAGCCCTATCCCAACTGCCATCGGTGGCTACACCTTC	CASSPIPTAIGGYTF
TRBV9	TRBD1	few	TRBJ1-4	TGTGCCAGCTCGGCGACAGGGGGGACTGGTGAAAAACTGTTTTTT	CASSATGGTGEKLFF
TRBV7-3	TRBD1	many	TRBJ2-1	TGTGCCAGCAGCCGGACAGGGGTGAGGGATGAGCAGTTCTTC	CASSRTGVRDEQFF
TRBV2	TRBD2	many	TRBJ2-7	TGTGCCAGCAGTGAAGCTAGCGGGAGATTATACGAGCAGTACTTC	CASSEASGRLYEQYF
TRBV24-1	-	few	TRBJ1-1	TGTGCCACCACAGCGACAGGTAACACTGAAGCTTTCTTT	CATTATGNTEAFF
TRBV6-2/TRBV6-3	TRBD1	-	TRBJ1-1	TGTGCCAGCAGTGAGGGCACAGGGGTAACTGAAGCTTTCTTT	CASSEGTGVTEAFF
TRBV5-1	-	many	TRBJ2-1	TGCGCCAGCAGCTTGGGGCCTACCTCGGATGAGCAGTTCTTC	CASSLGPTSDEQFF
TRBV7-9	-	-	TRBJ1-1	TGTGCCAGCAGACTTATAAGTAACACTGAAGCTTTCTTT	CASRLISNTEAFF
TRBV15	-	few	TRBJ1-3	TGTGCCACCAGCAGAGATGGAAGCTCTGGAAACACCATATATTTT	CATSRDGSSGNTIYF
TRBV6-1	-	-	TRBJ2-3	TGTGCCAGCAGCCCACGCGGGACATCTGAAACAGATACGCAGTATTTT	CASSPRGTSETDTQYF
TRBV12-3/TRBV12-4	-	many	TRBJ1-5	TGTGCCAGCAGTTTAGGGCTAGCGAATCAGCCCCAGCATTTT	CASSLGLANQPQHF
TRBV7-6	TRBD1	few	TRBJ2-7	TGTGCCAGCAGCTTAAATTTCGGGACAGGCTACGAGCAGTACTTC	CASSLNFGTGYEQYF
TRBV5-1	-	few	TRBJ2-2	TGCGCCAGCAGCTTACGGGGAATAACCGGGGAGCTGTTTTTT	CASSLRGITGELFF
TRBV28	-	many	TRBJ1-2	TGTGCCAGCAGTTTATCCGGGACATCAAATGGCTACACCTTC	CASSLSGTSNGYTF
TRBV30	-	-	TRBJ2-3	TGTGCCTGGAGTGTAACAGATACGCAGTATTTT	CAWSVTDTQYF
TRBV4-1	TRBD2	-	TRBJ2-3	TGCGCCAGCAGCCGTTCCCTCACCAGCGGGAGCCCAGATACGCAGTATTTT	CASSRSLTSGSPDTQYF
TRBV5-1	TRBD2	few	TRBJ2-3	TGCGCCAGCAGCTTGGGACTAGCGGGAGTGGTAGATACGCAGTATTTT	CASSLGLAGVVDTQYF
TRBV11-2	-	-	TRBJ2-3	TGTGCCAGCAGCTCAAGGGCGGTAGCGCCAGAAGATACGCAGTATTTT	CASSSRAVAPEDTQYF
TRBV11-2	TRBD1	many	TRBJ2-5	TGTGCCAGCAGCTTGGGGGACAGAGCCTTCCAAGAGACCCAGTACTTC	CASSLGDRAFQETQYF
TRBV5-1	TRBD1	many	TRBJ2-1	TGCGCCAGCAGCCCGAGGGGACAGTCCGGATCCTATGAGCAGTTCTTC	CASSPRGQSGSYEQFF
TRBV29-1	TRBD2	few	TRBJ2-3	TGCAGCGTAGCGGGAGGGTTATCAGATACGCAGTATTTT	CSVAGGLSDTQYF
TRBV7-9	-	many	TRBJ2-7	TGTGCCAGCAGTGAAATCACAGGGATAGGATACGAGCAGTACTTC	CASSEITGIGYEQYF
TRBV4-1	TRBD1	-	TRBJ2-2	TGCGCCAGTGCTGGGACAGCCTTCACCGGGGAGCTGTTTTTT	CASAGTAFTGELFF
TRBV7-2	TRBD2	many	TRBJ2-7	TGTGCCAGCAGCCGAAGACTAGCGGACGAGCAGTACTTC	CASSRRLADEQYF
TRBV27	-	-	TRBJ2-3	TGTGCCAGCAGCAGCCGGAGAACAACAGATACGCAGTATTTT	CASSSRRTTDTQYF
TRBV30	-	-	TRBJ2-1	TGTGCCTGGAGTGTGGAGGGACGTACGGATGAGCAGTTCTTC	CAWSVEGRTDEQFF
TRBV28	-	-	TRBJ1-2	TGTGCCAGCAGCCTGGGGGGGGCGAGAGGCTACACCTTC	CASSLGGARGYTF
TRBV20-1	-	-	TRBJ2-1	TGCAGTGCTAGTCGAGCGGGTCTCTACAATGAGCAGTTCTTC	CSASRAGLYNEQFF